Listed here is a single T cell receptor (beta chain). Profiled with immunoSEQ multiplex PCR; TCRdb holds only in-frame clones, not every one. This table has about 48,000 clones, about 93% appearing once. CDR3 length: 15 amino acids. V lost 2 bases, J lost 4 bases, and 13 bases lay in between. CDR1 is SGHRS, CDR2 YFSETQ, per germline. The data originate from a study of control samples from healthy donors and cancer patients. V is TRBV5-1 and J is TRBJ1-3; D is possibly TRBD1 (5 bases). The origin of this receptor is a woman between 45 and 60 years old with head and neck cancer. The source material was PBMCs. The CDR3: CASSFGGAGGNTIYF. Here the CDR3 DNA reads TGCGCCAGCAGCTTTGGAGGGGCAGGGGGAAACACCATATATTTT.